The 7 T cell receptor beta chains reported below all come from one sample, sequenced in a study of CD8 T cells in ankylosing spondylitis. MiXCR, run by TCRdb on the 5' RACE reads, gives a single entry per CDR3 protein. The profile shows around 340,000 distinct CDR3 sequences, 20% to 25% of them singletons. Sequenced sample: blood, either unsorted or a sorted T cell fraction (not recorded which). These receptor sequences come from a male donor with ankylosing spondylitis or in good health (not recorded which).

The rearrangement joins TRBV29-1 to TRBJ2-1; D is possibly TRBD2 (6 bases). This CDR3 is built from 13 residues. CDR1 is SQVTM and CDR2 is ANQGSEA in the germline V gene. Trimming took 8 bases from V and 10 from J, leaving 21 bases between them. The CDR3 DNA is TGCAGCACCGGGACTCCCGAAGTGGGAGAGCAGTTCTTC. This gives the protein CSTGTPEVGEQFF.

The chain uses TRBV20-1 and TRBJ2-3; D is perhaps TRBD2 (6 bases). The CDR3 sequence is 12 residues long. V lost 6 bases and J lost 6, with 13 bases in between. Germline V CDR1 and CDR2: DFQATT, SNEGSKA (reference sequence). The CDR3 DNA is TGCAGTGCCCCGGACTATCGGGATACGCAGTATTTT. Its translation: CSAPDYRDTQYF.

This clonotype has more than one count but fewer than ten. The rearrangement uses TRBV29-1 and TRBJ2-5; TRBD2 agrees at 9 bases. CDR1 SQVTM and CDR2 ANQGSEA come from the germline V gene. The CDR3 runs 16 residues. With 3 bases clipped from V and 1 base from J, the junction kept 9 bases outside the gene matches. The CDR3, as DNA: TGCAGCGTTGATGGATTAGCGGGGGCCTCCCAAGAGACCCAGTACTTC. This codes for CSVDGLAGASQETQYF.

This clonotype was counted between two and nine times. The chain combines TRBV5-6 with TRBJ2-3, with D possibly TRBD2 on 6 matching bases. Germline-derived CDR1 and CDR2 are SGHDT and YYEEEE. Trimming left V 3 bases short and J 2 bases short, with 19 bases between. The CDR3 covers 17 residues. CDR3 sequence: CASSSPGVTGTTDTQYF. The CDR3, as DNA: TGTGCCAGCAGCTCTCCGGGGGTAACAGGAACCACAGATACGCAGTATTTT.

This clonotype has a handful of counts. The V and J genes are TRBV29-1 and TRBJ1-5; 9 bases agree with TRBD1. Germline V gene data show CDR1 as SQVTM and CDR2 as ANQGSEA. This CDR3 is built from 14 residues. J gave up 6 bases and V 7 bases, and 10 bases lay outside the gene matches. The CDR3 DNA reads TGCAGCGCGAAAGTACAGGGGGCAAGTCAGCCCCAGCATTTT. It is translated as CSAKVQGASQPQHF.

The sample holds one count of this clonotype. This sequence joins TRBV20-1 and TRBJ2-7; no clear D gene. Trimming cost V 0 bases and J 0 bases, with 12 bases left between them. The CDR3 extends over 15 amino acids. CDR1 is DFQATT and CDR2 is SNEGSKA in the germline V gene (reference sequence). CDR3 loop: CSARDLLTHSYEQYF. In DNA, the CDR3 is TGCAGTGCTAGAGATTTGCTGACCCACTCCTACGAGCAGTACTTC.

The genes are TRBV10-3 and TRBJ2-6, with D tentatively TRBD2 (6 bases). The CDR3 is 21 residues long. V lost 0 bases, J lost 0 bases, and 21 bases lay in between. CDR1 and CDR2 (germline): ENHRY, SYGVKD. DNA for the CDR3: TGTGCCATCAGTGAGTCGCGGAAGGAGGGGCCATCCAACTCTGGGGCCAACGTCCTGACTTTC. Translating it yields CAISESRKEGPSNSGANVLTF.